This T cell receptor (beta chain) was sequenced for a study of metastatic and nonmetastatic thyroid tumors. Using MiXCR, TCRdb reanalyzed the PCR reads. The data contain 46,000 or so clones, 15% to 20% of them singletons. The CDR3 is 15 residues long, counting both termini. On this clone: The antigen is not known. It is unclear where the CDR3 begins or ends on the DNA, so no DNA is shown, and the CDR3 is as TCRdb lists it.

The study's findings and limits: When malignant thyroid tumors were compared with benign nodules, TCR beta diversity was reportedly significantly higher in the malignant tumors. This held in both blood and tumor samples.

Patients were all untreated before their thyroid surgery. The sequence was collected from a female donor with papillary thyroid cancer or a benign thyroid nodule (not recorded which). Some clones in this sample may be carry-over from other donors' samples. Input material: blood. The chain uses TRBV12-3 or TRBV12-4 and TRBJ2-1; the table's D call of TRBD1 was not tested on the DNA. CDR3 region: CASSWGTGAYNEQFF.